This TCR beta chain emerged from a study of blood T cell repertoires in COVID-19. Under the authors' procedure: Reference gene primer amplification gave estimated nucleated cell counts. Produced via immunoSEQ multiplex PCR; TCRdb's table is partial and in-frame only. V, J and clone size were drawn from that table, and D and trimming were deduced from the DNA. The repertoire holds 70,000 to 95,000 clones, 80% to 85% seen once, with approximately 1.9% in the top ten. Germline V CDR1 and CDR2: LNHDA, SQIVND (reference sequence). The CDR3 is 13 residues long. V lost 3 bases, J lost 7 bases, and 3 bases stayed unmatched.

The specimen was peripheral blood. The receptor comes from an older woman with acute or convalescent COVID-19. The chain is built from TRBV19 and TRBJ1-2; TRBD1 matches at 9 bases. CDR3: CASSIGTGSGYTF. DNA of the CDR3: TGTGCCAGTAGTATCGGGACAGGGAGTGGCTACACCTTC.